The 15 T cell receptor beta chains reported below all come from one sample, sequenced in a study of identical twins listed by TCRdb under 2016. Library preparation was by 5' RACE. These reads were obtained on an Illumina HiSeq 2000. TCRdb itself trimmed the public reads at Q25 with fastp, ran MiXCR and retained productive beta chains. All rows with the same CDR3 protein become a single entry with the most common DNA and genes. In this sample the table shows over 500,000 distinct CDR3 sequences, under 25% of which occur a single time. The top ten clonotypes cover about 0.91% of the sample. A further study also used this sample, focusing on T cells expressing NK-cell markers.

Sequenced material: CD4+ T cells sorted from blood. The receptor source for this set is a woman aged 18-30 years in good health.

V gene TRBV10-3 combines with J gene TRBJ2-7; D remains ambiguous. V was pared by 3 bases and J by 7 bases, with 7 bases between. Germline V gene lookup returns CDR1 ENHRY and CDR2 SYGVKD. The CDR3 length is 11 residues. DNA for the CDR3: TGTGCCATCAGTGAACAGCAAGAGCAGTACTTC. It yields the protein CAISEQQEQYF.

The genes are TRBV6-2 or TRBV6-3 and TRBJ2-2; 10 bases line up with TRBD2. CDR3 size: 16 residues. The germline V gene encodes CDR1 MNHEY and CDR2 SVGEGT. Trimming cost V 4 bases and J 7 bases; bases outside gene matches: 9. The CDR3 DNA follows: TGTGCCAGCAGTTTTCTAGCGGGAGATTACGGCGGGGAGCTGTTTTTT. It specifies CASSFLAGDYGGELFF.

The chain links TRBV30 to TRBJ1-5; 8 bases map to TRBD1. Per germline, CDR1 GTSNPN and CDR2 SVGIG (reference sequence). This CDR3 is 15 amino acids long. The V gene end was trimmed by 4 bases and the J gene end by 2 bases; junction bases not matched to a gene: 7. CDR3 sequence (DNA): TGTGCCTGGAATGGACAGGGCGGAGGCAATCAGCCCCAGCATTTT. Its translation is CAWNGQGGGNQPQHF.

The chain carries TRBV5-1 and TRBJ2-5; D gene uncertain. The germline V gene has CDR1 SGHRS and CDR2 YFSETQ. CDR3 length: 13 residues. V lost 0 bases and J 5 bases, leaving 8 bases between the germline ends. DNA of the CDR3: TGCGCCAGCAGCTTGGGGCATCTGGAGACCCAGTACTTC. Its protein is CASSLGHLETQYF.

The chain employs TRBV5-1 and TRBJ1-6; 9 positions match TRBD1. Per germline, CDR1 SGHRS and CDR2 YFSETQ. The junction had 8 bases not matched to a gene; V was cut back by 3 bases and J by 7 bases. The CDR3 totals 16 residues. The CDR3 nucleotides read TGCGCCAGCAGCTCGGGATGGACAGGGGTGAATTCACCCCTCCACTTT. Residues: CASSSGWTGVNSPLHF.

The chain carries TRBV11-2 and TRBJ2-2; 8 positions match TRBD2. The length of the CDR3 is 16 residues. With V trimmed by 2 bases and J by 6 bases, 8 bases remained unmatched. Germline V lookup: CDR1 SGHAT, CDR2 FQNNGV. The CDR3 protein is CASSLFASGFAGELFF. The CDR3, as DNA: TGTGCCAGCAGCTTATTCGCTAGCGGGTTCGCCGGGGAGCTGTTTTTT.

The V call is TRBV18, the J call TRBJ2-7; D unresolved. Between the trimmed V and J ends, which lost 2 bases and 0 bases, there was a span of 8 bases. This CDR3 is 14 amino acids long. Germline V gene data show CDR1 as KGHSH and CDR2 as LQKENI. This chain's CDR3 is CASSPSTSSYEQYF. The CDR3 DNA is TGTGCCAGCTCACCATCTACCAGCTCCTACGAGCAGTACTTC. The complete variable domain, with remaining parts taken from reference TRBV18 and TRBJ2-7, reads NAGVMQNPRHLVRRRGQEARLRCSPMKGHSHVYWYRQLPEEGLKFMVYLQKENIIDESGMPKERFSAEFPKEGPSILRIQQVVRGDSAAYFCASSPSTSSYEQYFGPGTRLTVT.

The chain recombines TRBV20-1 with TRBJ2-7; TRBD2 matches at 10 bases. V lost 5 bases and J lost 3; bases outside the gene matches: 7. The CDR3 has 14 amino acids. In germline, CDR1 is DFQATT, CDR2 SNEGSKA (reference sequence). The CDR3 protein is CSAPPLAGDYEQYF. As DNA, the CDR3 is TGCAGTGCTCCTCCCCTAGCGGGAGACTACGAGCAGTACTTC.

This clonotype was found a few times. The gene calls are TRBV20-1 and TRBJ2-7; D ambiguous. V dropped 0 bases and J dropped 4 bases, with 16 bases sitting between them. The V gene's germline CDR1 is DFQATT and CDR2 SNEGSKA (reference sequence). The CDR3 extends over 15 amino acids. The CDR3 nucleotides are TGCAGTGCTAGAGACCCGAGGTTAACTGGGTACGAGCAGTACTTC. Amino acids: CSARDPRLTGYEQYF.

In this sample, this clonotype turned up a few times. The CDR3 sequence: CASSLSGLGRYTF. In DNA form, the CDR3 reads TGTGCCAGCAGTTTGTCGGGGCTGGGACGCTACACCTTC. The V call is TRBV27, the J call TRBJ1-2; D might be TRBD1 (5 bases). V dropped 3 bases and J dropped 9 bases, with 14 bases sitting between them. Germline V gene data show CDR1 as MNHEY and CDR2 as SMNVEV (reference sequence). This CDR3 is built from 13 residues.

This clonotype was detected a few times. The genes are TRBV28 and TRBJ1-1, with D perhaps TRBD1 (5 bases). Trimming pared 6 bases from V and 0 bases from J, leaving 14 bases between. The germline V gene has CDR1 MDHEN and CDR2 SYDVKM. The length of the CDR3 is 15 residues. CDR3 sequence reads: CASSRRRQLNTEAFF. CDR3 DNA sequence: TGTGCCAGCAGCCGGAGGAGACAGCTGAACACTGAAGCTTTCTTT.

The V gene is TRBV6-2 or TRBV6-3, the J gene TRBJ2-6, with no clear D. Germline V gene lookup returns CDR1 MNHEY and CDR2 SVGEGT. V was cut by 4 bases and J by 2 bases, with 3 bases left in between. This CDR3 is 13 amino acids long. As DNA, the CDR3 is TGTGCCAGCAGTTGGGCTGGGGCCAACGTCCTGACTTTC. It is translated as CASSWAGANVLTF.

This clonotype was seen only once. V is TRBV7-3 and J is TRBJ1-1; possibly TRBD1 for D (5 bases). The CDR3 is made up of 13 amino acids. Germline lookup yields CDR1 SGHTA and CDR2 FQGTGA. V was clipped by 5 bases and J by 6 bases, with 13 bases between them. The CDR3 nucleotides are TGTGCCAGCAGCACCGGGACGACCGCTGAAGCTTTCTTT. Translated, it gives CASSTGTTAEAFF. Full variable domain (rest looked up from reference TRBV7-3 and TRBJ1-1): GAGVSQTPSNKVTEKGKYVELRCDPISGHTALYWYRQSLGQGPEFLIYFQGTGAADDSGLPNDRFFAVRPEGSVSTLKIQRTERGDSAVYLCASSTGTTAEAFFGQGTRLTVV.

The CDR3 spells CASSQRGGNQPQHF. The DNA of the CDR3 is TGTGCCAGCAGCCAAAGGGGAGGAAATCAGCCCCAGCATTTT. V and J are TRBV3-1 and TRBJ1-5; tentative D call: TRBD1 (5 bases). The CDR3 is 14 amino acids. The V gene lost 2 bases and the J gene lost 4 bases, with 9 bases spanning the gap. CDR1 is LGHDT and CDR2 is YNNKEL in the germline V gene (reference sequence).

This sequence joins TRBV6-1 and TRBJ2-5; TRBD2 might be the D (7 bases). The CDR3 length is 14 residues. V was trimmed by 6 bases and J by 0 bases, leaving 11 bases between them. Germline CDR1 and CDR2: MNHNS and SASEGT. CDR3 sequence: CASRGGGYQETQYF. CDR3 in DNA: TGTGCCAGCAGGGGCGGGGGCTACCAAGAGACCCAGTACTTC.